Following are 20 T cell receptor beta chains from one sample sequenced in a study of cytomegalovirus exposure and HLA in healthy donors. 13 Jbeta primers and 60 Vbeta primers were used for the PCR. The data were produced by immunoSEQ multiplex PCR, yet TCRdb's version contains in-frame clones alone and is incomplete. The sample consists of tens of thousands of clones, approximately 79% of them appearing once. Sequenced input: PBMCs. These receptors were collected from a man younger than 45 in good health and CMV-seronegative.

This sequence joins TRBV19 and TRBJ1-5; 8 bases fit TRBD1. Germline assignment: CDR1 LNHDA and CDR2 SQIVND (reference sequence). With V trimmed by 7 bases and J by 6 bases, 8 bases remained unmatched. The length of the CDR3 is 14 residues. CDR3 residues: CASTRTGLPQPQHF. CDR3 nucleotide sequence: TGTGCCAGTACCAGGACAGGGCTTCCTCAGCCCCAGCATTTT.

This sequence joins TRBV28 and TRBJ2-7; 7 bases fit TRBD1. V dropped 6 bases and J dropped 2; count of bases not matched to a gene: 10. There are 15 residues in the CDR3. Per the germline V gene, CDR1 is MDHEN and CDR2 is SYDVKM. In nucleotides, the CDR3 is TGTGCCAGCAGAAAAACGACAGGGATGACCTACGAGCAGTACTTC. It codes for CASRKTTGMTYEQYF.

The chain uses TRBV19 and TRBJ1-5; 9 bases agree with TRBD1. CDR3 length: 15 amino acids. V trimming: 10 bases; J trimming: 5 bases; junction bases outside the gene matches: 12. Germline assignment: CDR1 LNHDA and CDR2 SQIVND (reference sequence). The CDR3 is CATKPGQGRDQPQHF. The CDR3 coding sequence is TGTGCCACTAAACCGGGACAGGGTAGGGATCAGCCCCAGCATTTT.

The chain recombines TRBV7-9 with TRBJ1-1, with 9 bases matching TRBD1. CDR3 length equals 16 residues. The J segment lost 1 base and the V segment lost 5 bases, leaving 8 bases of the junction unmatched. Germline assignment: CDR1 SEHNR and CDR2 FQNEAQ (reference sequence). Here the CDR3 reads CASSTTGGLKNTEAFF. The CDR3 nucleotides read TGTGCCAGCAGCACTACAGGGGGCTTGAAGAACACTGAAGCTTTCTTT.

V gene TRBV5-1 combines with J gene TRBJ2-5; TRBD2 is a possible D gene (6 bases). The end of the DNA is better explained by TRBJ2-7, so the J call may be wrong. The length of the CDR3 is 17 residues. CDR1 is SGHRS, CDR2 YFSETQ, per germline. This chain's CDR3 is CASSLGFTGTRSYEQYF. DNA for the CDR3: TGCGCCAGCAGCTTGGGATTCACCGGGACTCGCTCCTACGAGCAGTACTTC.

This chain connects TRBV9 to TRBJ2-7, with D perhaps TRBD2 (5 bases). This CDR3 has 13 residues. The V gene lost 4 bases and the J gene lost 6 bases, with 14 bases spanning the gap. CDR1 is SGDLS, CDR2 YYNGEE, per germline. CDR3 sequence: CASSSLGVSEQYF. The CDR3 DNA sequence: TGTGCCAGCAGCTCACTAGGCGTCTCCGAGCAGTACTTC.

This clone has just one count. The CDR3 reads CASSSLYEQYF. The CDR3 nucleotides are TGTGCCAGCAGTTCACTTTACGAGCAGTACTTC. The rearrangement uses TRBV27 and TRBJ2-7, with D uncertain. The germline V gene encodes CDR1 MNHEY and CDR2 SMNVEV (reference sequence). Deletions cut 4 bases from V and 4 bases from J, with 5 bases between. This CDR3 has 11 amino acids.

The chain combines TRBV4-3 with TRBJ2-3; D remains ambiguous. The germline V gene encodes CDR1 LGHNA and CDR2 YSLEER. Trimming pared 0 bases from V and 0 bases from J, leaving 4 bases between. The CDR3 has 14 residues. The chain's CDR3 is CASSQDTSTDTQYF. The CDR3 nucleotides read TGCGCCAGCAGCCAAGACACTAGCACAGATACGCAGTATTTT.

The rearrangement uses TRBV18 and TRBJ2-2; possibly TRBD1 for D (5 bases). The V gene lost 3 bases and the J gene lost 3 bases, with 11 bases spanning the gap. The CDR3 has 15 residues. Per the germline V gene, CDR1 is KGHSH and CDR2 is LQKENI. The CDR3 nucleotides read TGTGCCAGCTCACCGATCAGGGCGGACACCGGGGAGCTGTTTTTT. Protein: CASSPIRADTGELFF.

V and J are TRBV5-6 and TRBJ2-1, with 8 bases aligning to TRBD1. The germline CDR1 and CDR2 sequences are SGHDT and YYEEEE. With V trimmed by 2 bases and J by 7 bases, 8 bases remained unmatched. The CDR3 is made up of 15 amino acids. The CDR3 here is CASSLGQGARNEQFF. The CDR3 bases are TGTGCCAGCAGCTTAGGGCAGGGGGCTAGAAATGAGCAGTTCTTC.

The gene calls are TRBV30 and TRBJ2-2; 8 bases are a match to TRBD1. The CDR3 contains 15 residues. Germline values: CDR1 GTSNPN, CDR2 SVGIG (reference sequence). J gave up 3 bases and V 1 base, and 4 bases lay outside the gene matches. CDR3 amino acids: CAWSGAGGHTGELFF. In nucleotides, the CDR3 is TGTGCCTGGAGTGGGGCAGGGGGCCACACCGGGGAGCTGTTTTTT.

The chain uses TRBV6-1 and TRBJ1-6, with TRBD1 matching 7 bases. The CDR3 runs 15 residues. Germline values: CDR1 MNHNS, CDR2 SASEGT. After removal of 1 base from V and 9 bases from J, the junction contained 6 bases not matched to a gene. CDR3 loop: CASSEVRQGGSPLHF. The CDR3 nucleotides are TGTGCCAGCAGTGAAGTAAGGCAGGGGGGTTCACCCCTCCACTTT.

The rearrangement links TRBV19 to TRBJ1-2, with D uncertain. The germline CDR1 and CDR2 sequences are LNHDA and SQIVND (reference sequence). V shed 4 bases and J shed 4 bases, with 10 bases lying between them. The CDR3 consists of 13 residues. This CDR3 is CASSKDGSYGYTF. The CDR3 nucleotides read TGTGCCAGTAGTAAGGACGGGAGCTATGGCTACACCTTC.

This chain links TRBV7-9 with TRBJ1-1; TRBD1 might be the D (6 bases). The CDR3 has 19 residues. Trimming pared 5 bases from V and 0 bases from J, leaving 25 bases between. Germline values: CDR1 SEHNR, CDR2 FQNEAQ (reference sequence). Here the CDR3 DNA reads TGTGCCAGCAGCCAATCCCAACTTTTTCACAGGGATGTGAACACTGAAGCTTTCTTT. It specifies CASSQSQLFHRDVNTEAFF.

The rearrangement uses TRBV7-2 and TRBJ2-7, with a tentative D call TRBD2 (5 bases). Germline V lookup: CDR1 SGHTA, CDR2 FQGNSA. The CDR3 sequence is 15 residues long. Trimming took 3 bases from V and 0 from J, leaving 12 bases between them. The CDR3: CASSLDPGSSYEQYF. The DNA for the CDR3 is TGTGCCAGCAGCTTGGACCCGGGGAGCTCCTACGAGCAGTACTTC.

The chain combines TRBV28 with TRBJ1-5; D remains ambiguous. CDR3 length: 14 amino acids. Germline V CDR1 and CDR2: MDHEN, SYDVKM. V was cut by 6 bases and J by 5 bases, with 14 bases left in between. The CDR3, as DNA: TGTGCCAGCAGCCCTGAAGGGAGGCATCAGCCCCAGCATTTT. It translates to CASSPEGRHQPQHF.

This chain links TRBV5-1 with TRBJ2-5; a weak D match, TRBD2 (5 bases). Trimming took off 4 bases at V and 5 bases at J, with 15 bases between the two ends. Per germline, CDR1 SGHRS and CDR2 YFSETQ. This CDR3 region has 14 residues. The CDR3 protein is CASSATPGSETQYF. CDR3 sequence (DNA): TGCGCCAGCAGCGCCACCCCGGGGTCGGAGACCCAGTACTTC.

The J gene is TRBJ2-3, the V gene TRBV19; 13 nucleotides match TRBD2. The CDR3 is 15 amino acids. Trimming removed 6 bases from V and 3 bases from J; junction bases left unmatched: 3. Germline lookup yields CDR1 LNHDA and CDR2 SQIVND (reference sequence). DNA for the CDR3: TGTGCCAGTAGCACGACTAGCGGGGGGACAGATACGCAGTATTTT. Translated: CASSTTSGGTDTQYF.

This clone occurred once. V usage is TRBV18 and J usage is TRBJ1-1; D is unclear. Germline CDR1 is KGHSH and CDR2 is LQKENI. The CDR3 is made up of 13 amino acids. Trimming stripped 3 bases from V and 11 bases from J, with 16 bases between. The CDR3 sequence is CASSPGEDLEAFF. In DNA, the CDR3 is TGTGCCAGCTCACCTGGGGAGGACCTTGAGGCTTTCTTT.

V and J are TRBV6-5 and TRBJ1-6; TRBD1 might be the D (5 bases). V dropped 6 bases and J dropped 5 bases, with 14 bases sitting between them. This CDR3 comprises 15 residues. Germline lookup yields CDR1 MNHEY and CDR2 SVGAGI. The CDR3 nucleotides are TGTGCCAGCAGCCCTCAGGGTAGAAATAATTCACCCCTCCACTTT. Translated: CASSPQGRNNSPLHF.